Here is one T cell receptor beta chain with its context. The antigen is unknown. Per sorted-subset replicate PCR, input was 150 to 250 ng DNA, representing around 29,000 T cell genomes. Here immunoSEQ multiplex PCR was the method, and the copy in TCRdb shows in-frame clones only, minus some. The table records about 2,200,000 clones, under 95% of them present only once. Terminally differentiated effector memory CD45RA+ cells were excluded by CCR7 positive selection of CD45RO-negative cells. These data come from a study of shared clonotypes between healthy human individuals. Study-level results: Generally, naive subsets came out with larger estimated richness than memory subsets.

The CDR3 consists of 15 residues. V was shortened by 1 base and J by 9 bases, with 13 bases between the two germline ends. The germline V gene encodes CDR1 MGHRA and CDR2 YSYEKL. This chain joins TRBV4-1 and TRBJ1-6; unclear D gene. Source material: naive CD8+ T cells from PBMCs. The sequence was collected from a man aged 18 to 35 in good health. Some clones in this sample may be carry-over from other donors' samples. The CDR3 protein is CASSQGAAGGSPLHF. CDR3 DNA sequence: TGCGCCAGCAGCCAAGGGGCGGCCGGTGGTTCACCCCTCCACTTT.